A single sample gave rise to the 5 T cell receptor beta chains below, sequenced in a study of identical twins. TCRdb used MiXCR to reprocess the 5' RACE reads, holding one entry per CDR3 protein. The sample lists some 760,000 distinct CDR3 sequences, roughly 20% seen once, with less than 15% in the top ten. The sample also formed part of further work on T cells expressing NK-cell markers.

The specimen was PBMCs. These receptors were taken from a woman aged 18-29 years in good health.

This clonotype has a handful of counts. The genes are TRBV7-9 and TRBJ1-2; D remains ambiguous. This CDR3 contains 16 residues. V shed 1 base and J shed 7 bases, with 19 bases lying between them. Germline CDR1 SEHNR, CDR2 FQNEAQ (reference sequence). The CDR3 protein is CASSLEKDPYRGGYTF. Written as DNA, the CDR3 is TGTGCCAGCAGCTTAGAGAAGGACCCCTACCGCGGTGGCTACACCTTC.

J is TRBJ2-4 and V is TRBV29-1; D is tentatively TRBD1 or TRBD2 (5 bases each). V was trimmed by 4 bases and J by 0 bases, leaving 22 bases between them. CDR1 SQVTM and CDR2 ANQGSEA come from the germline V gene. The CDR3 is made up of 18 amino acids. CDR3 sequence: CSVAGTANPLIAKNIQYF. CDR3 DNA sequence: TGCAGCGTTGCCGGGACGGCTAACCCCTTAATAGCCAAAAACATTCAGTACTTC. Full variable domain (outside the CDR3, taken from reference TRBV29-1 and TRBJ2-4): SAVISQKPSRDICQRGTSLTIQCQVDSQVTMMFWYRQQPGQSLTLIATANQGSEATYESGFVIDKFPISRPNLTFSTLTVSNMSPEDSSIYLCSVAGTANPLIAKNIQYFGAGTRLSVL.

This clonotype was detected a few times. The chain carries TRBV7-2 and TRBJ1-1; D is unresolved. The CDR3 is 13 residues long. The germline CDR1 and CDR2 sequences are SGHTA and FQGNSA. V was cut by 4 bases and J by 4 bases, with 10 bases left in between. CDR3 residues: CASSSPARTEAFF. As DNA, the CDR3 is TGTGCCAGCAGCTCACCGGCTCGCACTGAAGCTTTCTTT.

This clonotype was found a few times. The chain uses TRBV25-1 and TRBJ2-4, with D tentatively TRBD1 (5 bases). Per germline, CDR1 MGHDK and CDR2 SYGVNS. The CDR3 loop spans 14 amino acids. V was pared by 4 bases and J by 0 bases, with 7 bases between. The CDR3 protein is CASSVQGAKNIQYF. In DNA, the CDR3 is TGTGCCAGCAGTGTCCAGGGAGCCAAAAACATTCAGTACTTC.

This clonotype was counted a few times. The genes are TRBV5-1 and TRBJ2-6; 9 positions agree with TRBD1. The germline V gene encodes CDR1 SGHRS and CDR2 YFSETQ. This CDR3 is built from 16 residues. V was clipped by 7 bases and J by 4 bases; unmatched bases: 9. The CDR3 DNA reads as TGCGCCAGCGAGTGGACAGGGGCTTCCGGGGCCAACGTCCTGACTTTC. Its protein is CASEWTGASGANVLTF.